This note documents a single T cell receptor (beta chain) sequence. What it binds is unknown. These data are taken from a study of OX40 agonist ivuxolimab in advanced cancers. Study as a whole: One patient with hepatocellular carcinoma and two with cutaneous melanoma, three in all, had partial responses. Study-level findings and limits: Still undetermined is the antigen specificity of the expanded peripheral T cells. The average count of expanded clones was higher among CD8+ T cells than among CD4+.

CDR1 is KGHSH and CDR2 is LQKENI in the germline V gene. This CDR3 has 13 amino acids. With V trimmed by 9 bases and J by 8 bases, 9 bases remained unmatched. Sequenced by immunoSEQ multiplex PCR; TCRdb stores in-frame clones only, minus some. The table lists under 60,000 clones, 85% to 90% of them singletons, with approximately 5% in the top ten. The chain couples TRBV18 to TRBJ2-4; 8 bases map to TRBD1. This clonotype was sampled from an adult with an advanced solid tumor such as melanoma, head and neck, liver or kidney cancer. Source: CD4+ or CD8+ T cells sorted from blood, taken in a trial of the OX40 agonist ivuxolimab. DNA of the CDR3: TGTGCCAGTAAGACAGGGGTTCTTGACATTCAGTACTTC. Translating it yields CASKTGVLDIQYF.